This TCR beta chain is from a study of beta chain features in type 1 diabetes. Expressed TCRB transcripts were sequenced because the entire RNA isolate underwent reverse transcription. Libraries were prepared by immunoSEQ multiplex PCR; TCRdb keeps only in-frame clonotypes and omits some of them. The sample includes a few hundred thousand clones, 14% of them seen just once. CD45RO/CCR7/CD25/CD127/CD95/CD27 sorting isolated CD4+ naive, central memory, regulatory and stem cell-like memory cells. CDR3 size: 15 residues. Germline CDR1 SGHDT, CDR2 YYEEEE. V was shortened by 0 bases and J by 5 bases, with 14 bases between the two germline ends. About this clone itself: What it binds is unknown.

Points from the study as a whole: The similarity of naive, central memory and Treg TCRB repertoires appeared greater among patients than among healthy donors. Researchers report that Type 1 diabetes patients had moderately but significantly shorter TCRB CDR3s across all four CD4+ subsets. Fewer insertions but more deletions were seen at VDJ junctions in type 1 diabetes patients.

V gene TRBV5-6 combines with J gene TRBJ2-5, with D possibly matching TRBD1 (5 bases). The receptor was isolated from a man between 25 and 39 years old with type 1 diabetes. The sample taken for sequencing was naive CD4+ T cells from blood. The CDR3 loop is CASSLEGATGETQYF. The CDR3 coding sequence is TGTGCCAGCAGCTTGGAAGGGGCCACCGGGGAGACCCAGTACTTC.